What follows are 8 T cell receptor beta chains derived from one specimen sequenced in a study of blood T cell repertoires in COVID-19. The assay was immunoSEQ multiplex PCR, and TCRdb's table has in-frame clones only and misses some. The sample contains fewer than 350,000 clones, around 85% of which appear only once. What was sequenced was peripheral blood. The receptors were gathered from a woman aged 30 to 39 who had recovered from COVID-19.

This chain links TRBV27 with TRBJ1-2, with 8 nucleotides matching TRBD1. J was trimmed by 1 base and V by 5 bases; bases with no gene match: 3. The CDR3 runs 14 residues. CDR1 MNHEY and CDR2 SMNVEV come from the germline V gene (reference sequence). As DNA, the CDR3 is TGTGCCAGCAGTGGACAGGGTTTTAACTATGGCTACACCTTC. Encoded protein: CASSGQGFNYGYTF.

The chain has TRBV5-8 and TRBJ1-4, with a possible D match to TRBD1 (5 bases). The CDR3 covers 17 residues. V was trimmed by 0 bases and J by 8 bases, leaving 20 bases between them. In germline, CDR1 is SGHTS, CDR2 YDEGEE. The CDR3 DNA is TGTGCCAGCAGCTTGGAGGGGTTGCCAAGCCAAAAGGAAAAACTGTTTTTT. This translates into CASSLEGLPSQKEKLFF.

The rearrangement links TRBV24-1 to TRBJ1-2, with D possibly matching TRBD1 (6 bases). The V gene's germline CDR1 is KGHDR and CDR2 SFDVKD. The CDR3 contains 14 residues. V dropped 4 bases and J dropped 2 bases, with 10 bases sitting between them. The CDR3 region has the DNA TGTGCCACCAGTGAATCCGGGACAAACTATGGCTACACCTTC. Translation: CATSESGTNYGYTF.

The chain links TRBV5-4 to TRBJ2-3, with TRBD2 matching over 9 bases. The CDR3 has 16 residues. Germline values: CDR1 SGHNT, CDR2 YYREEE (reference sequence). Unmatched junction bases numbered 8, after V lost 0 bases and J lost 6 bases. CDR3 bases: TGTGCCAGCAGCTTGGGCGGCGGGGGGGGTTTGGATACGCAGTATTTT. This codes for CASSLGGGGGLDTQYF.

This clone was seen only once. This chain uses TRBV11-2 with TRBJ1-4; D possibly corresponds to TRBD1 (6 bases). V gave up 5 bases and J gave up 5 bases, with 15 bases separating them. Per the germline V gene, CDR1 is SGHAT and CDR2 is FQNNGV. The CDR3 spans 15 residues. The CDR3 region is CASSVQGGYNEKLFF. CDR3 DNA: TGTGCCAGCAGCGTCCAAGGGGGATACAATGAAAAACTGTTTTTT.

The CDR3 is CASSQLTTQGSEGYTF. CDR3 in DNA: TGCGCCAGCAGCCAACTGACCACACAGGGCAGTGAGGGCTACACCTTC. The rearrangement uses TRBV4-3 and TRBJ1-2, with D possibly being TRBD1 (6 bases). This CDR3 is built from 16 residues. V gave up 2 bases and J gave up 8 bases, with 21 bases separating them. The V gene's germline CDR1 is LGHNA and CDR2 YSLEER.

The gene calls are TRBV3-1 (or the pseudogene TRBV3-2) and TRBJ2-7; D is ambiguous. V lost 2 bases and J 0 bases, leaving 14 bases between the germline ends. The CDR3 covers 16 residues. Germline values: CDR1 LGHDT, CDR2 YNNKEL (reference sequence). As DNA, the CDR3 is TGTGCCAGCAGCCAAATACCCGACTTAAGCTCCTACGAGCAGTACTTC. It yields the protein CASSQIPDLSSYEQYF.

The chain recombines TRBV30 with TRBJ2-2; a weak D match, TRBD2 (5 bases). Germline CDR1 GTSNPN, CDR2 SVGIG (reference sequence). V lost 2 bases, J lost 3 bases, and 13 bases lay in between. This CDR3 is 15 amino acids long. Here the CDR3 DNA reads TGTGCCTGGAGTTTCGGGATTGGAGACACCGGGGAGCTGTTTTTT. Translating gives CAWSFGIGDTGELFF.